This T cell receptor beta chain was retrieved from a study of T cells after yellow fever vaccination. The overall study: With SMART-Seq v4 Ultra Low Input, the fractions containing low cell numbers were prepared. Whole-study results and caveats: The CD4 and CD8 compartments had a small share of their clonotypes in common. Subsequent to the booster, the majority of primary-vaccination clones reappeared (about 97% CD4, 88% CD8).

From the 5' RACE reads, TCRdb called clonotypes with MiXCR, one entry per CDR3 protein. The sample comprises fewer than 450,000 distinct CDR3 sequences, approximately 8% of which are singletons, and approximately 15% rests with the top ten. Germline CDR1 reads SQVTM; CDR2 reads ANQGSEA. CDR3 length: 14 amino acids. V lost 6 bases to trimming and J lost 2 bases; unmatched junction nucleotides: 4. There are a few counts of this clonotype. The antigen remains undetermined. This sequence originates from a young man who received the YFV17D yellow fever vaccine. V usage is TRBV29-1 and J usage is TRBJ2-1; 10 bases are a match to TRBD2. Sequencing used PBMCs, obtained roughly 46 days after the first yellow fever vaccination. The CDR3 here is CSVSGTSAYNEQFF. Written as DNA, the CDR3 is TGCAGCGTGTCCGGGACTAGCGCCTACAATGAGCAGTTCTTC.